This T cell receptor (beta chain) was identified during a study of blood T cell repertoires in COVID-19. About the research overall: Some COVID-19 samples were acute and others convalescent; all came from the United States, Italy and Spain. From T cells, B-cell-depleted T cells, or PBMCs came the material, which was cDNA or gDNA.

Source study methods: Amplifying reference gene primers gave estimates of nucleated cell counts. Clones were sequenced by immunoSEQ multiplex PCR, and TCRdb holds only the in-frame ones, with some missing. V and J calls and clone size are given by that table; D and trimming were obtained from the DNA. The sample lists 200,000 to 300,000 clones; roughly 89% were seen once. The V gene's germline CDR1 is MDHEN and CDR2 SYDVKM. CDR3 length: 13 residues. Trimming removed 3 bases from V and 6 bases from J, with 11 bases in between. Adults between roughly 18 and 95 years of age took part from 20 to 25 US areas.

This TCR derives from a woman between 25 and 40 years old who had recovered from COVID-19. The chain joins TRBV28 to TRBJ1-1; unclear D gene. The material sequenced was PBMCs or T cells enriched from blood (not recorded which). The CDR3 reads CASSFEVSAEAFF. The CDR3 DNA is TGTGCCAGCAGTTTCGAGGTCTCGGCTGAAGCTTTCTTT.